This T cell receptor (beta chain) was sequenced in a study of cytomegalovirus exposure and HLA in healthy donors (dated by TCRdb to 2016 to 2017). As for the study more broadly: In an earlier analysis of roughly 590 of the donors, roughly 300 Gb of sequence data and 90 million to 130 million unique TCR beta sequences from roughly 190 million T cells were reported. An early release that covered 500 to 800 HLA-typed donors contained about 300 gigabases of sequencing data and some 87 million unique TCR sequences. Of the 350 to 450 genotyped donors, 80% to 90% were placed in the genetic ancestry cluster associated with self-reported Caucasian donors. The study aimed to test whether cataloging public T cell receptors could reveal signatures of past pathogen exposure. Using immunosequencing, the study profiled T cell repertoires from 640 or so subjects and related those repertoires to cytomegalovirus serostatus. Along with the roughly 710-subject first cohort, a separate validation cohort of 120 different subjects was used. To predict cytomegalovirus infection status, the study combined high-throughput TCR immunosequencing, statistical association of individual TCRs with disease status, and machine learning. In a later analysis, previously published TCR beta repertoires from some 640 donors were re-analyzed and high-resolution HLA genotyping was added so that TCR occurrence patterns could be studied. In the later analysis, no new phenotypic data were used to find candidate immune exposures; instead, reliance was placed on TCR beta sequences and their occurrence across donors. An earlier analysis of around 540 of the donors applied high-throughput TCR beta sequencing to assess whether each TCR beta V gene segment acted as functional or pseudogenic. Donor age, sex, ethnicity and CMV serostatus were compiled alongside the repertoire data. In a later genetic analysis, genome-wide SNP genotypes for about 55% of the roughly 700 donors were used, and that subset was treated as a discovery cohort. Every repertoire in the discovery cohort had been generated on one and the same sequencing platform. Both class I and class II loci were covered by HLA typing, at four-digit resolution. Typing coverage varied by locus: roughly 629-630 donors for A, B, C, DRB1 and DQB1; around 560 for DQA1; over 600 for DPA1; roughly 450 for DPB1. Roughly 5 DR-DQ haplotypes were treated as single units for association and clustering because of strong linkage in the cohort. On average, roughly 240,000 unique TCR beta nucleotide sequences were sequenced per donor among a few hundred genotyped donors of the cohort, with roughly 18% of those sequences being non-productive.

The method was the immunoSEQ multiplex PCR assay. For the multiplex PCR, a mixture combining 60 forward primers for TCR Vbeta segments and 13 reverse primers for TCR Jbeta segments was used. The CDR3 region of rearranged TCR beta genes was amplified from genomic DNA by a multiplex PCR assay. The Illumina HiSeq System was used to sequence the amplified TCR beta libraries as 87-base-pair reads. Processing in the source paper ran as follows. A later analysis counted 75 million to 100 million unique TCR beta chains across the 666 repertoires, and 9 million to 14 million of these chains were shared by at least two donors. Raw reads were error-corrected and collapsed into unique sequences with a nearest-neighbor algorithm that merged closely related sequences to remove PCR and sequencing errors. V, D and J gene segments were assigned by aligning CDR3 sequences to IMGT reference sequences. For a sequence to be retained, a match of at least six nucleotides to both a V gene segment and a J gene segment was required. Rearrangements were classified as productive when the CDR3 lacked stop codons and remained in frame with V and J, and all other rearrangements were classified as non-productive. Following IMGT convention, CDR3 was defined as the stretch from the second conserved V-encoded cysteine to the conserved J-encoded phenylalanine. In an earlier analysis of roughly 610 of the donors, sequences lacking an unambiguous match to a single V gene segment were excluded. An earlier analysis of fewer than 650 of the donors classified V segments as functional when productive rearrangements were above 56.7% and as segregating when the standard deviation between donors was above 5%. To diagnose cytomegalovirus status from the catalog of TCR beta chain sequences, a statistical classification framework was built. In a later analysis, V and J genes were assigned by comparing TCR nucleotide sequences against IMGT/GENE-DB human TR gene sequences. Using the TCRdist pipeline, a later analysis assigned CDR3 sequences along with most-parsimonious VDJ recombination scenarios. A later analysis defined each TCR beta chain by its CDR3 amino acid sequence plus V-gene family, and excluded reads lacking a unique V-gene family. As a way to deal with suspected cross-contamination and a sequencing artifact, a later analysis dropped approximately 590 nucleotide sequences that were highly shared and had low generation probability. For each public chain, a later analysis derived a clonal expansion index from normalized ranks of inferred template counts within each repertoire. Generation probabilities in a later analysis came from a VDJ recombination model fitted to out-of-frame rearrangements, and those results were checked against IGoR. Hypergeometric tests were used in a later analysis to score TCR-TCR, TCR-HLA and TCR-CMV co-occurrence, with a repertoire-size bias correction applied to the TCR pairs. In a later analysis, false discovery rates were estimated by permuting HLA or CMV assignments 20 times. A later analysis grouped co-occurring TCRs with DBSCAN, adding TCRdist sequence similarity when clustering within HLA-allele-positive subsets. Repertoires with fewer than 30,000 or more than 120,000 public chains, plus five repertoires with anomalous nucleotide sharing, were excluded from co-occurrence clustering. TCRdb provides this immuneACCESS table in a form limited to in-frame rearrangements. Some clones are lacking; in checked studies, under half of them reflect an unresolved V gene, and why the rest are absent is not known. V, J and clone size are those of that table, while D and trimming were read from the DNA. The sample has roughly 180,000 clones on record, about four fifths of them singletons. Together, the top ten hold 1.5% to 1.7% of the sample.

A word on this clone: Its antigen remains undetermined. It has no much larger one-base neighbor in the sample; base qualities were not kept.

The cohort was made up of approximately 700 healthy bone marrow donors. Cohort members were all nominally healthy when sampled, although unrecorded immune exposures were likely present. The donor tested CMV seropositive and was one of the 289 seropositive cohort members. A peripheral blood sample was provided by each donor, and peripheral blood mononuclear cells were used for TCR beta sequencing. The Qiagen DNeasy Blood Extraction Kit was used to extract genomic DNA from the blood cell samples. Findings and caveats that apply to the study as a whole: The study listed 150 to 200 TCR beta chains as associated with cytomegalovirus. Most TCR sequences were seen in very few donors, while some public TCRs were found in many individuals. HLA typing was unavailable for some donors at each locus, so association tests used only the typed subset. A further reported finding was that TCR beta sequences accurately predicted the HLA-A and HLA-B alleles for most subjects in the first cohort. Cytomegalovirus status was reported to be diagnosed by the classifier with high specificity and sensitivity in both the original and validation cohorts. In an earlier analysis of fewer than 700 of the donors, most TCR beta V segments appeared in productive rearrangements about 87% or about 30% of the time, broadly matching IMGT annotations. In a later analysis, several top co-occurrence clusters were reported to appear linked to parvovirus B19, influenza, CMV and Epstein-Barr virus. Because the 87-base-pair reads could not distinguish some IMGT-functional V segments, including TRBV6-2 and TRBV6-3, those segments were excluded. In this cohort, only TCR beta chains were sequenced, and detectable features were limited by the absence of alpha or paired-chain data. A later genetic analysis associated a missense DCLRE1C variant with V-gene and J-gene trimming of TCR beta chains, and an independent cohort replicated the association. Three of the identified cytomegalovirus-associated TCR beta chains were confirmed in vitro to be specific for cytomegalovirus antigens. At a false discovery rate of 0.05, a later analysis linked about 16,000 TCR beta sequences to specific HLA alleles. About 17 rarely observed V segments, including chromosome 9 orphons, were excluded from the earlier analysis of almost 600 of the donors because counts were too low. In a later analysis, TCR association rates were found to vary across HLA loci, with the most associated TCRs seen for DRB1 alleles and the fewest for HLA-C alleles. Most CMV-associated TCR beta chains appeared to be HLA-restricted in a later analysis, and the HLA associations seemed to be driven largely by CMV exposure. Immune exposure information for the cohort was limited to CMV serostatus. Linkage disequilibrium might explain the correlated functional status among segregating V segments, but an unknown experimental factor could not be ruled out. Roughly uniform sequencing depth across donors was assumed in presence/absence analyses, although this assumption may not hold. The authors suggested that the approach could potentially be generalized to other disease states and immunological phenotypes. A cluster of highly shared sequence variants was judged likely to represent a technical artifact of the sequencing pipeline. Assigning TCR associations to individual alleles was difficult when HLA alleles, especially DR and DQ, strongly co-occurred. Compared with equally common non-associated chains, HLA-associated TCR beta chains in a later analysis were more clonally expanded and had lower generation probabilities. According to a later genetic analysis, donors in an Asian-associated ancestry cluster had fewer N-insertions in productive TCRs than the roughly 700-donor mean.

Sequences MNHEY (CDR1) and SMNVEV (CDR2) are obtained from the germline V gene (reference sequence). V is cut by 6 bases and J by 4 bases, and the space between the germline ends is 15 bases. The CDR3 holds 14 amino acids from the cysteine to the phenylalanine. The CDR3 DNA has 42 bases and is translated from base 1. This chain is built from TRBV27 and TRBJ1-2, and TRBD1 may be the D gene, going by 6 matching bases. The sample was PBMCs. This TCR came from a girl aged 5 to 17 in good health and CMV-seropositive. The CDR3 protein: CASRPAGGSYGYTF. The DNA sequence is given as TGTGCCAGCAGACCGGCGGGGGGCAGCTATGGCTACACCTTC.